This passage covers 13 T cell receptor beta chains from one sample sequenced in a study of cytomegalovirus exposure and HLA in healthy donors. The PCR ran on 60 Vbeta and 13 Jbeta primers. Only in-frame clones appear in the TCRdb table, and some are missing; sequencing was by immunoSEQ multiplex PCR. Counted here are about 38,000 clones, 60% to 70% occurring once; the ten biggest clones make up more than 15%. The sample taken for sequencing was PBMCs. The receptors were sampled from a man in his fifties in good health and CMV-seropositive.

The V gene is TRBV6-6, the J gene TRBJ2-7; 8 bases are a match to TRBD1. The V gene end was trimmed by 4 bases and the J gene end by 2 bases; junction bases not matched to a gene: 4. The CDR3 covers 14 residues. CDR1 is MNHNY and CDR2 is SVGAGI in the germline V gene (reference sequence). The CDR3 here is CASSSGQGAYEQYF. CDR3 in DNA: TGTGCCAGCAGTTCCGGACAGGGTGCCTACGAGCAGTACTTC.

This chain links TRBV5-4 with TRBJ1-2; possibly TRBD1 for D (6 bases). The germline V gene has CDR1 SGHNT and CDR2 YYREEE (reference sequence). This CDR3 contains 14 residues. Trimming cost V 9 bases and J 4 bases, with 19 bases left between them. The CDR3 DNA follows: TGTGCCATCGCGCCGGGGGGCTACGGCTATGGCTACACCTTC. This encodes CAIAPGGYGYGYTF.

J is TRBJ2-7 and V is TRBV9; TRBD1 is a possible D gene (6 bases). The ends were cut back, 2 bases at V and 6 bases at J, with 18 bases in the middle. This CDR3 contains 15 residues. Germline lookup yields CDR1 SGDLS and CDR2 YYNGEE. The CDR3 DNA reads TGTGCCAGCAGCGTTTCCGGGACACCGGCAGCCGAGCAGTACTTC. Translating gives CASSVSGTPAAEQYF. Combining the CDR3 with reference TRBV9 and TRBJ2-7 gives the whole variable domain DSGVTQTPKHLITATGQRVTLRCSPRSGDLSVYWYQQSLDQGLQFLIQYYNGEERAKGNILERFSAQQFPDLHSELNLSSLELGDSALYFCASSVSGTPAAEQYFGPGTRLTVT.

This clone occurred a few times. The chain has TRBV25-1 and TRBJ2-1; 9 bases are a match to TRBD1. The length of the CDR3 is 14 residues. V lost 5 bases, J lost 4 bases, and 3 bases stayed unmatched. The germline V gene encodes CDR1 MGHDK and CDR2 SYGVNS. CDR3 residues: CASSPGTGYNEQFF. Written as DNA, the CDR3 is TGTGCCAGCAGTCCGGGGACAGGGTACAATGAGCAGTTCTTC. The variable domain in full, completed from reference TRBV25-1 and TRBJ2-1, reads EADIYQTPRYLVIGTGKKITLECSQTMGHDKMYWYQQDPGMELHLIHYSYGVNSTEKGDLSSESTVSRIRTEHFPLTLESARPSHTSQYLCASSPGTGYNEQFFGPGTRLTVL.

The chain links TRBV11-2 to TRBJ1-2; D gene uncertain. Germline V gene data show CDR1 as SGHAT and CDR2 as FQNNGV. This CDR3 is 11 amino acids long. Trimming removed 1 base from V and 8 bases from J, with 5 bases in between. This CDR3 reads CASSLGPGYTF. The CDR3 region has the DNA TGTGCCAGCAGCTTAGGGCCAGGCTACACCTTC. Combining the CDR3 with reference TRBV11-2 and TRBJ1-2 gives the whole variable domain EAGVAQSPRYKIIEKRQSVAFWCNPISGHATLYWYQQILGQGPKLLIQFQNNGVVDDSQLPKDRFSAERLKGVDSTLKIQPAKLEDSAVYLCASSLGPGYTFGSGTRLTVV.

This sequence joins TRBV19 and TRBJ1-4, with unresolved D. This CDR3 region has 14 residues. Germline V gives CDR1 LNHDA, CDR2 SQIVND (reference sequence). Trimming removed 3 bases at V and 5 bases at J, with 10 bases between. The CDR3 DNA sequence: TGTGCCAGTAGTATGAACGACTGGAATGAAAAACTGTTTTTT. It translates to CASSMNDWNEKLFF.

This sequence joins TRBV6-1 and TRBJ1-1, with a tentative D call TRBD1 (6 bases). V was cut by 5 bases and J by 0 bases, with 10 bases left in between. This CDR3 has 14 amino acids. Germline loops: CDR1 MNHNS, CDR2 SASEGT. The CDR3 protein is CASSPGTMNTEAFF. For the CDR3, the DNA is TGTGCCAGCAGTCCCGGGACAATGAACACTGAAGCTTTCTTT.

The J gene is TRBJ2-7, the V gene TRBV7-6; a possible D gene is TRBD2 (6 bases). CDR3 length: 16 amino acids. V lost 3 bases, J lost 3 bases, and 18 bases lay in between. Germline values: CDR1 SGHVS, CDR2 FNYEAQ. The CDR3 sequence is CASSLGPNWRGYEQYF. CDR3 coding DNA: TGTGCCAGCAGCTTGGGGCCCAACTGGCGGGGCTACGAGCAGTACTTC. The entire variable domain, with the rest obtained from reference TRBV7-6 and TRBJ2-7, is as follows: GAGVSQSPRYKVTKRGQDVALRCDPISGHVSLYWYRQALGQGPEFLTYFNYEAQQDKSGLPNDRFSAERPEGSISTLTIQRTEQRDSAMYRCASSLGPNWRGYEQYFGPGTRLTVT.

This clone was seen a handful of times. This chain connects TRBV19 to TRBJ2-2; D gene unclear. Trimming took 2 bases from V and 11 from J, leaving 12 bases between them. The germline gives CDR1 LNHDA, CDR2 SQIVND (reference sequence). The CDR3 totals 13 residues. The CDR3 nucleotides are TGTGCCAGTAGTATAACATACCTGGGCGAGCTGTTTTTT. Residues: CASSITYLGELFF.

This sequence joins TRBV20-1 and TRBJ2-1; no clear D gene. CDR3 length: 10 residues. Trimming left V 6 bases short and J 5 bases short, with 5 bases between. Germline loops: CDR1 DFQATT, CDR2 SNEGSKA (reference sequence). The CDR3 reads CSAYNNEQFF. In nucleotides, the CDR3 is TGCAGTGCGTACAACAATGAGCAGTTCTTC.

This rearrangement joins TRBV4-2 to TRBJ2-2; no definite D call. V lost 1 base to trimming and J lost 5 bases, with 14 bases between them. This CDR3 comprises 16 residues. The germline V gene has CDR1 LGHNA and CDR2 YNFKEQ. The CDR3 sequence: CASSQGNAEVTGELFF. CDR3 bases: TGTGCCAGCAGCCAAGGCAACGCGGAAGTAACCGGGGAGCTGTTTTTT.

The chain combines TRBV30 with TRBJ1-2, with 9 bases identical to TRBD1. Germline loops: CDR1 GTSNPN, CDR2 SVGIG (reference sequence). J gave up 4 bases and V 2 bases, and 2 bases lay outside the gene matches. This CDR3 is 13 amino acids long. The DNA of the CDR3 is TGTGCCTGGAGTCCGGACAGGGGCTATGGCTACACCTTC. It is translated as CAWSPDRGYGYTF. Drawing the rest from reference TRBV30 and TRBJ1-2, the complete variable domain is SQTIHQWPATLVQPVGSPLSLECTVEGTSNPNLYWYRQAAGRGLQLLFYSVGIGQISSEVPQNLSASRPQDRQFILSSKKLLLSDSGFYLCAWSPDRGYGYTFGSGTRLTVV.

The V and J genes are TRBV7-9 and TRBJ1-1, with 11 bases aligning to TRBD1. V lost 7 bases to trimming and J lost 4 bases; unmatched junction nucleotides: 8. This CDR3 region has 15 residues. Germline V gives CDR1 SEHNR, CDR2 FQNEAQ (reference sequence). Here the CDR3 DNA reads TGTGCCAGCACCCGGACAGGGGGCCCTACCACTGAAGCTTTCTTT. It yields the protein CASTRTGGPTTEAFF.